Below, 9 T cell receptor beta chains from the same sample are listed, as sequenced in a study of cytomegalovirus exposure and HLA in healthy donors. The PCR employed 60 Vbeta primers together with 13 Jbeta primers. Sequencing was performed with immunoSEQ multiplex PCR; in TCRdb, only in-frame clones are kept and a portion is missing. The data show about 130,000 clones, with about 64% seen just once and about 2.6% held by the top ten. The sample was PBMCs. The receptors shown here come from a middle-aged woman in good health and CMV-seronegative.

Regarding this clone: The same CDR3 can be traced to other DNA sequences in this sample. V gene TRBV27 combines with J gene TRBJ1-1; D call uncertain. V was shortened by 2 bases and J by 0 bases, with 10 bases between the two germline ends. Germline lookup yields CDR1 MNHEY and CDR2 SMNVEV (reference sequence). The length of the CDR3 is 15 residues. CDR3 DNA: TGTGCCAGCAGTTTAGAGGGAGGGATGAACACTGAAGCTTTCTTT. Translation: CASSLEGGMNTEAFF.

This clone was found once. Relative to the germline gene, one junction end is altered; a read error may explain this. The rearrangement uses TRBV7-9 and TRBJ1-1; 12 bases line up with TRBD1. CDR3 length equals 14 residues. CDR1 and CDR2 from the germline V gene are SEHNR and FQNEAQ (reference sequence). CDR3: CASSLGTGGVQAFF. As DNA, the CDR3 is TGTGCCAGCAGTTTAGGGACAGGGGGCGTACAAGCTTTCTTT.

A few counts support this clone. The V gene is TRBV5-4, the J gene TRBJ1-1; D unclear. CDR3 length: 14 residues. Trimming pared 0 bases from V and 4 bases from J, leaving 10 bases between. The germline CDR1 and CDR2 sequences are SGHNT and YYREEE (reference sequence). CDR3 DNA sequence: TGTGCCAGCAGCTTGGGAGTGGTCCGCACTGAAGCTTTCTTT. It yields the protein CASSLGVVRTEAFF.

CDR3 in DNA: TGTGCCAGCAGTGGAGAAGGGCGGGTTGAAGCTTTCTTT. It encodes CASSGEGRVEAFF. The J gene is TRBJ1-1, the V gene TRBV2; D is undetermined. CDR3 length: 13 residues. From germline, CDR1 is SNHLY and CDR2 FYNNEI. The germline V and J ends were trimmed by 4 bases and 7 bases, with 13 bases remaining between them.

The rearrangement links TRBV12-5 to TRBJ1-1, with D uncertain. The CDR3 has 13 amino acids. CDR1 is LGHNT, CDR2 FRNRAP, per germline. Trimming cost V 4 bases and J 3 bases, with 9 bases left between them. CDR3 loop: CASGSPADTEAFF. Here the CDR3 DNA reads TGTGCTAGTGGTTCGCCTGCGGACACTGAAGCTTTCTTT.

This clone appeared a few times. The CDR3 loop is CASSFGGAQNTGELFF. Here the CDR3 DNA reads TGTGCCAGCAGCTTCGGGGGGGCGCAGAACACCGGGGAGCTGTTTTTT. This chain connects TRBV5-4 to TRBJ2-2; 8 nucleotides agree with TRBD2. Trimming cost V 2 bases and J 1 base; bases outside gene matches: 4. The CDR3 is 16 amino acids. CDR1 is SGHNT and CDR2 is YYREEE in the germline V gene (reference sequence).

The V and J genes are TRBV6-1 and TRBJ2-5; perhaps TRBD1 as D (5 bases). Germline CDR1 MNHNS, CDR2 SASEGT. Trimming took 2 bases from V and 3 from J, leaving 13 bases between them. This CDR3 has 15 residues. The CDR3 spells CASSEWAGWEETQYF. The DNA of the CDR3 is TGTGCCAGCAGTGAATGGGCAGGGTGGGAAGAGACCCAGTACTTC.

This chain joins TRBV28 and TRBJ1-1; 7 nucleotides agree with TRBD1. The ends lost 3 bases at V and 11 bases at J; junction bases unmatched: 3. This CDR3 comprises 11 residues. CDR1 and CDR2 from the germline V gene are MDHEN and SYDVKM. The CDR3 is CASSFRDSAFF. CDR3 nucleotide sequence: TGTGCCAGCAGTTTCCGGGACAGCGCTTTCTTT.

Concerning this clone itself: Other DNA sequences in this sample translate to the same CDR3. The chain carries TRBV4-3 and TRBJ2-1; 11 bases agree with TRBD2. The CDR3 loop spans 15 amino acids. Looked up from germline, CDR1 is LGHNA and CDR2 is YSLEER. Losses at the gene ends were 3 bases for V and 5 bases for J; bases not matched to a gene: 3. The CDR3 spells CASSHLAGGDNEQFF. The CDR3, as DNA: TGCGCCAGCAGCCATCTAGCGGGGGGAGACAATGAGCAGTTCTTC.